A single sample is the source of the 27 T cell receptor beta chains below, sequenced in a study of shared clonotypes between healthy human individuals. Cells designated naive CD8 were CD45RO-negative and were positively selected for CCR7, with terminally differentiated effector memory CD45RA+ cells excluded. The repertoire was sequenced with immunoSEQ multiplex PCR; TCRdb's copy has only in-frame clones and lacks some. Of about 650,000 clones detected, around 95% appear once; the ten largest clones hold about 0.11%. The sample was naive CD8+ T cells sorted from blood. These receptors were obtained from a woman aged 30 to 39 in good health.

The gene calls are TRBV30 and TRBJ1-1, with D uncertain. The CDR3 runs 13 residues. The V end was cut by 0 bases, the J end by 0 bases, with 5 bases between. Germline CDR1 and CDR2: GTSNPN and SVGIG (reference sequence). CDR3 nucleotides: TGTGCCTGGAGTGTATGGATGAACACTGAAGCTTTCTTT. Amino acid sequence: CAWSVWMNTEAFF.

The chain is built from TRBV28 and TRBJ2-7; D is ambiguous. Per germline, CDR1 MDHEN and CDR2 SYDVKM. Trimming took off 3 bases at V and 2 bases at J, with 11 bases between the two ends. CDR3 size: 14 residues. The DNA of the CDR3 is TGTGCCAGCAGTTTTGAACGGGCAGCCTACGAGCAGTACTTC. It encodes CASSFERAAYEQYF.

The chain carries TRBV5-1 and TRBJ2-7, with 10 bases identical to TRBD2. CDR1 is SGHRS and CDR2 is YFSETQ in the germline V gene. V dropped 0 bases and J dropped 0; count of bases not matched to a gene: 9. CDR3 size: 18 residues. The CDR3 DNA sequence: TGCGCCAGCAGCTTGGATCTAGCGGGAGCGTTTAACTCCTACGAGCAGTACTTC. This translates into CASSLDLAGAFNSYEQYF.

This rearrangement joins TRBV4-2 to TRBJ2-1; D may be TRBD1 (8 bases). Trimming pared 0 bases from V and 0 bases from J, leaving 21 bases between. Germline lookup yields CDR1 LGHNA and CDR2 YNFKEQ. This CDR3 is 20 amino acids long. The CDR3: CASSQDLRGLAVSSYNEQFF. The CDR3, as DNA: TGTGCCAGCAGCCAAGATCTCAGGGGGCTAGCGGTTAGCTCCTACAATGAGCAGTTCTTC.

The chain carries TRBV4-2 and TRBJ2-7, with D tentatively TRBD1 (6 bases). The CDR3 length is 13 residues. V dropped 1 base and J dropped 3 bases, with 7 bases sitting between them. Germline assignment: CDR1 LGHNA and CDR2 YNFKEQ. Written as DNA, the CDR3 is TGTGCCAGCAGCCAAGGGGGGCTCTACGAGCAGTACTTC. It yields the protein CASSQGGLYEQYF.

The rearrangement uses TRBV21-1 and TRBJ2-5; TRBD2, the D gene given by the table, was not confirmed from the DNA. TRBV21-1 is a pseudogene. This CDR3 contains 20 residues. The DNA for the CDR3 is TGTGCCAGCACCGAAAACGAGACCGGGACTAGCGGCCCGTACCAAGAGACCCAGTACTTC. Amino acid sequence: CASTENETGTSGPYQETQYF.

The chain uses TRBV6-5 and TRBJ2-7; TRBD1 agrees at 7 bases. The CDR3 runs 13 residues. Germline trimming cut 6 bases from V and 4 bases from J; bases unmatched to any gene: 6. The V gene's germline CDR1 is MNHEY and CDR2 SVGAGI. Here the CDR3 DNA reads TGTGCCAGCAGAACGGGACAGTTATACGAGCAGTACTTC. Residues: CASRTGQLYEQYF.

The genes are TRBV5-1 and TRBJ1-3; TRBD1 agrees at 7 bases. Germline V gives CDR1 SGHRS, CDR2 YFSETQ. The CDR3 covers 19 residues. The trim removed 3 bases at V and 0 bases at J, leaving 15 bases unmatched. CDR3 amino acids: CASSYGTARPLHSGNTIYF. The CDR3 bases are TGCGCCAGCAGCTACGGGACAGCTCGACCCCTCCACTCTGGAAACACCATATATTTT.

About this clone itself: The sample contains more than one DNA sequence encoding this CDR3. The chain links TRBV6-5 to TRBJ2-7, with unresolved D. Germline-derived CDR1 and CDR2 are MNHEY and SVGAGI. The V gene lost 2 bases and the J gene lost 2 bases, with 7 bases spanning the gap. The CDR3 has 13 residues. CDR3 region: CASSYGRTYEQYF. The CDR3 DNA sequence: TGTGCCAGCAGTTACGGCAGAACCTACGAGCAGTACTTC.

The chain employs TRBV29-1 and TRBJ1-2; D call uncertain. CDR1 SQVTM and CDR2 ANQGSEA come from the germline V gene. The CDR3 is 11 residues long. Trimming pared 6 bases from V and 7 bases from J, leaving 12 bases between. The CDR3 DNA is TGCAGCGTCGAGGCGGGTTCTGGCTACACCTTC. Translated, it gives CSVEAGSGYTF.

Here the CDR3 DNA reads TGCAGCGTCTTGTGGACAGCCGAAGCTTTCTTT. Amino acid sequence: CSVLWTAEAFF. The chain is built from TRBV29-1 and TRBJ1-1; TRBD1 might be the D (6 bases). Germline CDR1 reads SQVTM; CDR2 reads ANQGSEA. The length of the CDR3 is 11 residues. Trimming took off 6 bases at V and 8 bases at J, with 13 bases between the two ends.

J is TRBJ2-3 and V is TRBV7-9, with 8 nucleotides matching TRBD2. In germline, CDR1 is SEHNR, CDR2 FQNEAQ (reference sequence). The CDR3 consists of 17 residues. Trimming cost V 1 base and J 2 bases; bases outside gene matches: 8. This chain's CDR3 is CASSLGVAGYNTDTQYF. CDR3 nucleotides: TGTGCCAGCAGCTTAGGGGTAGCGGGATATAACACAGATACGCAGTATTTT.

Of note for this clone: Other nucleotide sequences in the sample specify the same CDR3. The chain recombines TRBV6-5 with TRBJ1-1; weak D call: TRBD1 (5 bases). Per the germline V gene, CDR1 is MNHEY and CDR2 is SVGAGI. The CDR3 totals 12 residues. Trimming took 2 bases from V and 7 from J, leaving 8 bases between them. This CDR3 reads CASSYGGGEAFF. The CDR3 nucleotides read TGTGCCAGCAGTTACGGCGGGGGTGAAGCTTTCTTT.

This chain links TRBV30 with TRBJ2-5, with 11 positions matching TRBD2. V gave up 1 base and J gave up 2 bases; unmatched junction bases: 9. The CDR3 totals 17 residues. CDR1 and CDR2 (germline): GTSNPN, SVGIG (reference sequence). The CDR3 coding sequence is TGTGCCTGGAGTGCTCTAGCGGGAGGCCCCCAACAAGAGACCCAGTACTTC. Protein sequence: CAWSALAGGPQQETQYF.

About this clone: Additional DNA sequences in this sample encode the identical CDR3. V is TRBV28 and J is TRBJ2-7; D gene uncertain. The CDR3 sequence is 13 residues long. Germline V lookup: CDR1 MDHEN, CDR2 SYDVKM. V was clipped by 3 bases and J by 0 bases, with 6 bases between them. The CDR3 reads CASSFGSSYEQYF. CDR3 coding DNA: TGTGCCAGCAGTTTCGGCAGCTCCTACGAGCAGTACTTC.

The V and J genes are TRBV19 and TRBJ2-7, with 15 bases lining up with TRBD2. Germline values: CDR1 LNHDA, CDR2 SQIVND (reference sequence). V trimming: 4 bases; J trimming: 2 bases; junction bases outside the gene matches: 3. The CDR3 is made up of 16 amino acids. The CDR3 DNA reads as TGTGCCAGTAGTACGGGACTAGCGGGAGGAACCTACGAGCAGTACTTC. Translation: CASSTGLAGGTYEQYF.

The V and J genes are TRBV9 and TRBJ2-1; weak D call: TRBD2 (6 bases). Germline V gene sequence: CDR1 SGDLS, CDR2 YYNGEE. The CDR3 covers 16 residues. V was clipped by 3 bases and J by 0 bases, with 13 bases between them. In nucleotides, the CDR3 is TGTGCCAGCAGCGGAACCCGGGACTCCTCCTACAATGAGCAGTTCTTC. Its translation is CASSGTRDSSYNEQFF.

In this sample, this clone turned up once. The rearrangement links TRBV11-2 to TRBJ2-7; the D is unclear. Germline CDR1 SGHAT, CDR2 FQNNGV. The CDR3 extends over 13 amino acids. The V and J ends lost 3 bases and 4 bases respectively, with 10 bases between them. CDR3 loop: CASSFGSNYEQYF. CDR3 DNA sequence: TGTGCCAGCAGCTTTGGATCCAATTACGAGCAGTACTTC. Supplemented by reference TRBV11-2 and TRBJ2-7, the full variable domain reads EAGVAQSPRYKIIEKRQSVAFWCNPISGHATLYWYQQILGQGPKLLIQFQNNGVVDDSQLPKDRFSAERLKGVDSTLKIQPAKLEDSAVYLCASSFGSNYEQYFGPGTRLTVT.

Here the CDR3 DNA reads TGTGCCAGCAGCTTAGAAGGGGTGGGACAGAAGAGCAATCAGCCCCAGCATTTT. The encoded protein is CASSLEGVGQKSNQPQHF. This chain links TRBV11-2 with TRBJ1-5; 7 bases are shared with TRBD1. CDR3 length: 18 amino acids. Germline assignment: CDR1 SGHAT and CDR2 FQNNGV. Losses at the gene ends were 0 bases for V and 1 base for J; bases not matched to a gene: 9.

The chain couples TRBV9 to TRBJ2-7; the match to TRBD1 covers 9 bases. Per the germline V gene, CDR1 is SGDLS and CDR2 is YYNGEE. The CDR3 is made up of 14 amino acids. Unmatched junction bases numbered 7, after V lost 4 bases and J lost 5 bases. In nucleotides, the CDR3 is TGTGCCAGCAGCTCCGGGACAGGGTTCCACGAGCAGTACTTC. Translating it yields CASSSGTGFHEQYF.

The sample holds one count of this clone. The chain links TRBV4-1 to TRBJ1-5; D remains ambiguous. Germline V gives CDR1 MGHRA, CDR2 YSYEKL. V lost 0 bases, J lost 6 bases, and 15 bases lay in between. The CDR3 consists of 16 residues. DNA for the CDR3: TGCGCCAGCAGCCAAGATACCGGGGAAGGGTCTCAGCCCCAGCATTTT. The encoded protein is CASSQDTGEGSQPQHF.

The chain joins TRBV19 to TRBJ2-7; 8 positions agree with TRBD1. Trimming took 5 bases from V and 0 from J; bases not matched to a gene: 3. There are 14 residues in the CDR3. Germline CDR1 reads LNHDA; CDR2 reads SQIVND (reference sequence). The CDR3 sequence: CASSGTGNSYEQYF. CDR3 bases: TGTGCCAGTAGTGGGACAGGTAACTCCTACGAGCAGTACTTC.

CDR3 in amino acids: CASSFPRETQYF. CDR3 DNA sequence: TGTGCCAGCAGTTTTCCTCGGGAGACCCAGTACTTC. The rearrangement joins TRBV28 to TRBJ2-5; the D is unclear. V lost 3 bases to trimming and J lost 5 bases, with 7 bases between them. The CDR3 contains 12 residues. Germline CDR1 and CDR2: MDHEN and SYDVKM. Filled out from reference TRBV28 and TRBJ2-5, the complete variable domain reads DVKVTQSSRYLVKRTGEKVFLECVQDMDHENMFWYRQDPGLGLRLIYFSYDVKMKEKGDIPEGYSVSREKKERFSLILESASTNQTSMYLCASSFPRETQYFGPGTRLLVL.

The chain combines TRBV5-1 with TRBJ2-7, with 9 bases lining up with TRBD1. The CDR3 runs to 13 residues. V shed 4 bases and J 5 bases; nucleotides not matched to a gene: 4. Germline assignment: CDR1 SGHRS and CDR2 YFSETQ. The CDR3 reads CASSEGQGNEQYF. In nucleotides, the CDR3 is TGCGCCAGCAGCGAGGGACAGGGCAACGAGCAGTACTTC. The entire variable domain, with the rest obtained from reference TRBV5-1 and TRBJ2-7, is as follows: KAGVTQTPRYLIKTRGQQVTLSCSPISGHRSVSWYQQTPGQGLQFLFEYFSETQRNKGNFPGRFSGRQFSNSRSEMNVSTLELGDSALYLCASSEGQGNEQYFGPGTRLTVT.

The V gene is TRBV6-1, the J gene TRBJ2-2; D may be TRBD2 (5 bases). Germline V gene sequence: CDR1 MNHNS, CDR2 SASEGT. The V end lost 1 base, the J end lost 3 bases, and 24 bases lay between the germline ends. The CDR3 totals 20 residues. CDR3 protein: CASSEVNVASPYRDTGELFF. The CDR3 DNA is TGTGCCAGCAGTGAAGTCAACGTGGCTAGCCCATATCGGGACACCGGGGAGCTGTTTTTT.

The genes are TRBV19 and TRBJ1-1; D not certain. CDR1 is LNHDA, CDR2 SQIVND, per germline (reference sequence). V was shortened by 5 bases and J by 7 bases, with 14 bases between the two germline ends. The CDR3 runs 13 residues. This CDR3 is CASSSNWYNEAFF. CDR3 nucleotide sequence: TGTGCCAGTAGTTCAAATTGGTACAATGAAGCTTTCTTT.

The chain carries TRBV5-1 and TRBJ1-1; the D gene is possibly TRBD1 (6 bases). Germline CDR1 reads SGHRS; CDR2 reads YFSETQ. Trimming shortened V by 4 bases and J by 6 bases, and 16 bases separated the two germline ends. The CDR3 spans 14 residues. The CDR3 spells CASSLVAQGAEAFF. In DNA form, the CDR3 reads TGCGCCAGCAGCCTCGTAGCACAGGGCGCTGAAGCTTTCTTT.